This record concerns one TCR beta chain sequence. Its cognate antigen is unknown. The data are from a study of T-cell memory formation after mild COVID-19. Points from the study as a whole: The main location of contracting CD4+ clones was CM and EM, and that of contracting CD8+ clones was EMRA. Among clones contracting day 15 to 85, CD4/CD8 was balanced, whereas later expanders leaned CD4+. Some clones that responded turned up in pre-infection memory, which suggests that cross-reactive memory joined in. Unconfirmed was the SARS-CoV-2 specificity of second-wave clones that peaked on day 37.

V lost 2 bases, J lost 2 bases, and 8 bases lay in between. The V gene's germline CDR1 is SGHDT and CDR2 YYEEEE. CDR3 length: 13 amino acids. TCRdb re-called the 5' RACE reads through MiXCR, storing one row per CDR3 protein. The table has 450,000 or so distinct CDR3 sequences, roughly 25% seen once. This TCR came from an adult woman who had mild COVID-19 (a few samples of this study predate the infection). Cell type and time point are not known. The specimen sequenced was PBMCs or a T cell subset sorted from them (not recorded which). The chain joins TRBV5-6 to TRBJ2-7; no definite D call. The CDR3 DNA is TGTGCCAGCAGCTTACGAAGGGCCTACGAGCAGTACTTC. It codes for CASSLRRAYEQYF.